Below are 3 T cell receptor beta chains sequenced from a single sample in a study of Ad26.COV2.S vaccination and SARS-CoV-2 variants. Clones were sequenced by immunoSEQ multiplex PCR, and TCRdb holds only the in-frame ones, with some missing. The table shows about 410,000 clones, with about 85% occurring only once. The sample's treatment: roughly 19 received Ad26.COV2.S at low or high dose, single or two shots; about 5 received placebo; per-sample allocation not given. Specimen acquisition occurred on day 63 following the initial vaccine or placebo injection. Material: peripheral blood, obtained in a trial of Ad26.COV2.S vaccine versus placebo. The source is a person aged 18-65 years who received the Ad26.COV2.S COVID-19 vaccine or a placebo.

The CDR3 region is CASSRQTTFSNTGELFF. Written as DNA, the CDR3 is TGTGCCAGCAGCCGTCAAACAACTTTTAGCAACACCGGGGAGCTGTTTTTT. This rearrangement joins TRBV14 to TRBJ2-2, with D hard to call. The V end lost 4 bases, the J end lost 2 bases, and 17 bases lay between the germline ends. Germline-derived CDR1 and CDR2 are SGHDN and FVKESK. This CDR3 has 17 residues. Drawing the rest from reference TRBV14 and TRBJ2-2, the complete variable domain is EAGVTQFPSHSVIEKGQTVTLRCDPISGHDNLYWYRRVMGKEIKFLLHFVKESKQDESGMPNNRFLAERTGGTYSTLKVQPAELEDSGVYFCASSRQTTFSNTGELFFGEGSRLTVL.

The CDR3 spells CASDGGGLNTEAFF. CDR3 nucleotides: TGTGCCAGCGATGGGGGGGGGCTGAACACTGAAGCTTTCTTT. The chain links TRBV19 to TRBJ1-1; D perhaps matches TRBD1 (6 bases). Trimming stripped 9 bases from V and 0 bases from J, with 14 bases between. Germline V gives CDR1 LNHDA, CDR2 SQIVND (reference sequence). The CDR3 totals 14 residues.

J is TRBJ2-7 and V is TRBV20-1; D might be TRBD2 (5 bases). Per germline, CDR1 DFQATT and CDR2 SNEGSKA (reference sequence). This CDR3 contains 11 residues. Trimming removed 3 bases at V and 7 bases at J, with 10 bases between. The CDR3 sequence is CSASGLREQYF. The CDR3 DNA reads as TGCAGTGCTAGTGGACTGCGGGAGCAGTACTTC.